This record concerns one T cell receptor (beta chain) sequence. The same CDR3 also results from other DNA sequences found in this sample. This record belongs to a study of shared clonotypes between healthy human individuals. About the research overall: With ages of 18 to 49, the donors were a couple of women and three men.

Germline-derived CDR1 and CDR2 are SGHRS and YFSETQ. V was shortened by 0 bases and J by 3 bases, with 7 bases between the two germline ends. The CDR3 is made up of 13 amino acids. The assay was immunoSEQ multiplex PCR, and TCRdb's table has in-frame clones only and misses some. Altogether 950,000 to 1,300,000 clones are present, about 75% being singletons, with the ten largest covering approximately 1.5%. This TCR derives from a man between 18 and 35 years old in good health. This rearrangement joins TRBV5-1 to TRBJ2-7, with a weak D call TRBD1 (5 bases). Sequencing used memory CD4+ T cells sorted from blood. Described subset: CD45RA-negative fraction. Written as DNA, the CDR3 is TGCGCCAGCAGCTTGGCAGGGAACTACGAGCAGTACTTC. The encoded protein is CASSLAGNYEQYF.